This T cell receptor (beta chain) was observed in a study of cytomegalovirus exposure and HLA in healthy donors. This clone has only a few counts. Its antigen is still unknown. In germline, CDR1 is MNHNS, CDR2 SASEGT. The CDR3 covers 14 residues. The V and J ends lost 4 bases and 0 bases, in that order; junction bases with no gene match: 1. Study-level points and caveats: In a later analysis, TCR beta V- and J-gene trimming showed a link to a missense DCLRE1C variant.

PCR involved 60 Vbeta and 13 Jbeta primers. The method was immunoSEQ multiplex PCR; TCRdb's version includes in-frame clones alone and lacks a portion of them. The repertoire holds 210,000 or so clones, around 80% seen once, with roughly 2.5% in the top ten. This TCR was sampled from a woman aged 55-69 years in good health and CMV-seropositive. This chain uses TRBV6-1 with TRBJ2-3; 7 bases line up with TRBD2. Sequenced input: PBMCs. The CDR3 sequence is CASSVLASTDTQYF. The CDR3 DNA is TGTGCCAGCAGTGTACTAGCGAGCACAGATACGCAGTATTTT.